This TCR beta chain was identified in a study of T cell responses to AZD1222 COVID-19 vaccine. Overall study: Investigators merged groups given second doses at roughly 4 or roughly 12 weeks. Study-wide findings and caveats: Sampling that yielded the repertoires occurred only after the peak T cell response. Once two AZD1222 doses were given, Spike-specific TCR breadth and depth went up. Just a handful of people given AZD1222 tested seropositive at baseline.

As regards this clone: The antigen is unknown.

Germline V gives CDR1 SGHDT, CDR2 YYEEEE. The CDR3 is made up of 16 amino acids. J was trimmed by 0 bases and V by 4 bases; bases with no gene match: 7. The method was immunoSEQ multiplex PCR; TCRdb's version includes in-frame clones alone and lacks a portion of them. This sample yields 150,000 or so clones, of which under 95% are seen a single time; 5.2% belongs to the top ten. J is TRBJ2-4 and V is TRBV5-6; TRBD1 aligns across 7 bases. The clonotype originates from an adult in good health. Source: peripheral blood, taken on day 0 of AZD1222 vaccination. CDR3 DNA: TGTGCCAGCAGCCCCGGACAGGCTCTAGCCAAAAACATTCAGTACTTC. Residues: CASSPGQALAKNIQYF.